The following is a T cell receptor (beta chain) sequence with its context. What it binds is unknown. This entry comes from a study of cytomegalovirus exposure and HLA in healthy donors. Regarding the study as a whole: Reports state that TCR beta sequences accurately predicted most subjects' HLA-A and HLA-B alleles.

PCR involved 60 Vbeta and 13 Jbeta primers. Sequenced by immunoSEQ multiplex PCR; TCRdb stores in-frame clones only, minus some. The sample yields approximately 140,000 clones, roughly 63% seen once. Trimming took 9 bases from V and 5 from J, leaving 16 bases between them. The CDR3 extends over 13 amino acids. Germline V gene sequence: CDR1 LNHDA, CDR2 SQIVND (reference sequence). Sequenced material: PBMCs. The source is a woman aged 55-75 years in good health and CMV-seropositive. The chain couples TRBV19 to TRBJ1-1; possible D gene TRBD1, 6 bases. This chain's CDR3 is CASRNQGWTEAFF. The CDR3 nucleotides are TGTGCCAGCAGAAACCAGGGGTGGACTGAAGCTTTCTTT.